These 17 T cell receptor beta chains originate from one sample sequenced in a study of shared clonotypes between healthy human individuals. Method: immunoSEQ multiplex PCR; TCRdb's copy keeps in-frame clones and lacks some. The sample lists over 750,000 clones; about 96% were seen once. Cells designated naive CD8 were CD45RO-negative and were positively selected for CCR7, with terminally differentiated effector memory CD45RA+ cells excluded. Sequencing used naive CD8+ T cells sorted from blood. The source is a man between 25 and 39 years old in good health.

The DNA of the CDR3 is TGTGCCAGCAGCCAATCGAATTTACAGGGGGCCAGTGGCTACACCTTC. Translation gives CASSQSNLQGASGYTF. The J gene is TRBJ1-2, the V gene TRBV16, with 9 bases lining up with TRBD1. CDR3 size: 16 residues. The junction had 9 bases not matched to a gene; V was cut back by 0 bases and J by 7 bases. Germline V gene lookup returns CDR1 KGHSY and CDR2 FQNENV.

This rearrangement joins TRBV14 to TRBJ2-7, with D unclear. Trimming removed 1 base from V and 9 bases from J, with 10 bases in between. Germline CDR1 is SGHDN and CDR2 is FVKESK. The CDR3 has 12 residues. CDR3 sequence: CASSQALDLQYF. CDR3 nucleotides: TGTGCCAGCAGCCAAGCCTTGGACCTGCAGTACTTC.

CDR3 residues: CATQPAASSYEQYF. CDR3 nucleotides: TGTGCCACCCAGCCAGCGGCGAGCTCCTACGAGCAGTACTTC. V is TRBV10-3 and J is TRBJ2-7; D may be TRBD2 (5 bases). Per the germline V gene, CDR1 is ENHRY and CDR2 is SYGVKD. The CDR3 length is 14 residues. The germline V and J ends were trimmed by 10 bases and 0 bases, with 16 bases remaining between them.

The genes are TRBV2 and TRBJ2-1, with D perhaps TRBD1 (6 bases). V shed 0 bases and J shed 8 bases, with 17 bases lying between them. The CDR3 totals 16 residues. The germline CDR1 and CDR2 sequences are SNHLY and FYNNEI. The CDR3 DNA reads TGTGCCAGCAGTGAAGCGCTTAGGGGGAGCCTAGATGAGCAGTTCTTC. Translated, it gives CASSEALRGSLDEQFF.

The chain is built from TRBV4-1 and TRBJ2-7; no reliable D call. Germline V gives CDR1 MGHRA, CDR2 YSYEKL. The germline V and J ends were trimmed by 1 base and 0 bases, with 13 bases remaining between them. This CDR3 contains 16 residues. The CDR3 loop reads CASSQANGASSYEQYF. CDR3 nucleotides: TGCGCCAGCAGCCAAGCTAACGGAGCAAGCTCCTACGAGCAGTACTTC.

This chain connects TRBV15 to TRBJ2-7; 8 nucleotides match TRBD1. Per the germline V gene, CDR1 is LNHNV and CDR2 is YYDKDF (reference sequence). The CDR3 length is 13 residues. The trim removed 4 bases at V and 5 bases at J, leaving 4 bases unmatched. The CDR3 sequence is CATSTQDRDEQYF. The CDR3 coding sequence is TGTGCCACCAGCACCCAGGACAGGGACGAGCAGTACTTC.

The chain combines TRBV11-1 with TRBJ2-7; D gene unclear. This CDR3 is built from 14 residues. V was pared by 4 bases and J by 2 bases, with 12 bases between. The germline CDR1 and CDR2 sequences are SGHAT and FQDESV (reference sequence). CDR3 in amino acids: CASSSIILAYEQYF. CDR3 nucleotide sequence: TGTGCCAGCAGCTCTATAATCTTAGCCTACGAGCAGTACTTC.

Here the CDR3 reads CASSSPRVGTGEQYF. The CDR3 DNA is TGTGCCAGCAGCAGCCCCAGGGTTGGGACGGGGGAGCAGTACTTC. This chain uses TRBV7-9 with TRBJ2-7; TRBD1 or TRBD2 may be the D gene (5 bases each). The CDR3 length is 15 residues. The V and J ends lost 5 bases and 7 bases respectively, with 21 bases between them. Germline assignment: CDR1 SEHNR and CDR2 FQNEAQ (reference sequence).

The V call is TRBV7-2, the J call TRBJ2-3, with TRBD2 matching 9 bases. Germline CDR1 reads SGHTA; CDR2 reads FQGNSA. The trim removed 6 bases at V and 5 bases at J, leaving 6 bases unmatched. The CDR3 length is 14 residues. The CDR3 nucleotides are TGTGCCAGCAGGGGGCTAGCGGGGAGAGATACGCAGTATTTT. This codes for CASRGLAGRDTQYF.

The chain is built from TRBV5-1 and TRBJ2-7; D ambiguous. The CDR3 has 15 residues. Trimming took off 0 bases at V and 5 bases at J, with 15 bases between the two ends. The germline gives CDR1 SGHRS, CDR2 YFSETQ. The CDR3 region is CASSLDLTALDEQYF. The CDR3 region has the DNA TGCGCCAGCAGCTTGGACCTTACCGCTCTGGACGAGCAGTACTTC.

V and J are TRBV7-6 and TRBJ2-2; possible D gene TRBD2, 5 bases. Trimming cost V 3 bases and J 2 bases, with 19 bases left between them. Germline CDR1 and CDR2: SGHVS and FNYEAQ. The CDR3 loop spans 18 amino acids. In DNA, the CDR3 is TGTGCCAGCAGCTTCTACGGTTTTACAGAGGGAAACACCGGGGAGCTGTTTTTT. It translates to CASSFYGFTEGNTGELFF.

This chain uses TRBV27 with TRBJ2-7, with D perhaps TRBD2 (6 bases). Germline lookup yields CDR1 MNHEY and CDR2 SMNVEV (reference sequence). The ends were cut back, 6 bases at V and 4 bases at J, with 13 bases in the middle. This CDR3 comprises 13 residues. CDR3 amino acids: CASRAGLPYEQYF. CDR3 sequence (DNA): TGTGCCAGCAGAGCGGGCCTCCCTTACGAGCAGTACTTC.

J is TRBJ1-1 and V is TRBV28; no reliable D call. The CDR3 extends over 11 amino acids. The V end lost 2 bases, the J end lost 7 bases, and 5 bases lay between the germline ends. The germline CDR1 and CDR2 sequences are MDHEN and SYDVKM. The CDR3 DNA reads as TGTGCCAGCAGTTTAGGGGTTGAAGCTTTCTTT. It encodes CASSLGVEAFF. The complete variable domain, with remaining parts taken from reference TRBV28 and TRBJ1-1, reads DVKVTQSSRYLVKRTGEKVFLECVQDMDHENMFWYRQDPGLGLRLIYFSYDVKMKEKGDIPEGYSVSREKKERFSLILESASTNQTSMYLCASSLGVEAFFGQGTRLTVV.

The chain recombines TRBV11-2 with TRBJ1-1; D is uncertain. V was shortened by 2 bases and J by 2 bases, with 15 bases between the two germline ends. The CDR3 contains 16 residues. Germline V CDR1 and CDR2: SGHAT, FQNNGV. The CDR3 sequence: CASSLYHGILNTEAFF. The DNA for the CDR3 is TGTGCCAGCAGCTTATATCACGGGATCCTAAACACTGAAGCTTTCTTT.

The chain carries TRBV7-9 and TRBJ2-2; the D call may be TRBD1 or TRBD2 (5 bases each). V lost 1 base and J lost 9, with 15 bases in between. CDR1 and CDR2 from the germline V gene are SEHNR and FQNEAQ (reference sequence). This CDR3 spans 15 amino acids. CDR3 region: CASSLVGAPRRELFF. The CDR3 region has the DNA TGTGCCAGCAGCTTAGTCGGGGCGCCACGGCGGGAGCTGTTTTTT.

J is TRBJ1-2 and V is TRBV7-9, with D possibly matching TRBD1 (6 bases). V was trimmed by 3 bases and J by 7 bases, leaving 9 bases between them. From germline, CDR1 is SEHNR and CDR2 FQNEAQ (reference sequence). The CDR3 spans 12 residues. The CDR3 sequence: CASSLGGAGYTF. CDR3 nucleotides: TGTGCCAGCAGCTTGGGGGGCGCTGGCTACACCTTC.

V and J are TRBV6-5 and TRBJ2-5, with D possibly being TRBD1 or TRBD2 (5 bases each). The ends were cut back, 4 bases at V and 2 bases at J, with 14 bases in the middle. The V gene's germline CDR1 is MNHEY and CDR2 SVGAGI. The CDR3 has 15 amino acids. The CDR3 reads CASSSTGALQETQYF. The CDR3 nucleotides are TGTGCCAGCAGTTCAACCGGGGCTTTACAAGAGACCCAGTACTTC.